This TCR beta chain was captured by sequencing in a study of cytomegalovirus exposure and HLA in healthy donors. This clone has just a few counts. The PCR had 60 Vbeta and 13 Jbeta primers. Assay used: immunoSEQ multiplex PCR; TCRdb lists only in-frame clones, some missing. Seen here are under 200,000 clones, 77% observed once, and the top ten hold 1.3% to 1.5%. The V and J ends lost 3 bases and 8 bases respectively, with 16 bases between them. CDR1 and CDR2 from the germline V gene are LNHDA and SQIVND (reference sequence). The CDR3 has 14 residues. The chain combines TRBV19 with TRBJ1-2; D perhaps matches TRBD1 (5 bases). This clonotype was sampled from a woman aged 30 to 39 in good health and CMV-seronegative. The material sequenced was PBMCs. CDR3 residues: CASSITPQGGGYTF. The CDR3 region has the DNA TGTGCCAGTAGTATCACCCCGCAGGGCGGAGGCTACACCTTC.